These 18 T cell receptor beta chains were sequenced from one sample in a study of shared clonotypes between healthy human individuals. Assay used: immunoSEQ multiplex PCR; TCRdb lists only in-frame clones, some missing. The sample holds some 2 million clones, roughly 94% seen once. Specimen: naive CD4+ T cells sorted from blood. Noted subset: CD45RA+ positively selected. These receptors were obtained from a man between 18 and 35 years old in good health.

As regards this clone: Other DNA sequences from this sample encode an identical CDR3 as well. The rearrangement links TRBV10-1 to TRBJ1-5; no clear D. V was cut by 0 bases and J by 4 bases, with 4 bases left in between. This CDR3 has 13 residues. Germline V gene sequence: CDR1 WNHNN, CDR2 SYGVQD (reference sequence). The CDR3 region has the DNA TGCGCCAGCAGTGAGTCGGTTAATCAGCCCCAGCATTTT. Its protein product is CASSESVNQPQHF.

This clone was seen only once. The chain combines TRBV19 with TRBJ1-5; 9 bases align to TRBD1. The V gene end was trimmed by 5 bases and the J gene end by 6 bases; junction bases not matched to a gene: 5. Germline CDR1 and CDR2: LNHDA and SQIVND (reference sequence). The CDR3 consists of 14 residues. The CDR3 sequence: CASSLKTGGQPQHF. DNA of the CDR3: TGTGCCAGTAGTCTAAAGACAGGGGGTCAGCCCCAGCATTTT.

In its sample, this clone was seen once. The V and J genes are TRBV28 and TRBJ2-2; D gene ambiguous. Germline V gene sequence: CDR1 MDHEN, CDR2 SYDVKM. V gave up 3 bases and J gave up 1 base, with 12 bases separating them. CDR3 size: 16 residues. CDR3 sequence reads: CASSFRNSRNTGELFF. CDR3 in DNA: TGTGCCAGCAGTTTTAGGAACTCCCGGAACACCGGGGAGCTGTTTTTT.

The chain links TRBV5-6 to TRBJ1-6; perhaps TRBD1 as D (6 bases). This CDR3 has 14 amino acids. Germline-derived CDR1 and CDR2 are SGHDT and YYEEEE. Trimming took off 4 bases at V and 5 bases at J, with 10 bases between the two ends. CDR3 residues: CASSRDTNNSPLHF. CDR3 nucleotides: TGTGCCAGCAGCAGGGACACCAATAATTCACCCCTCCACTTT. Filled out from reference TRBV5-6 and TRBJ1-6, the complete variable domain reads DAGVTQSPTHLIKTRGQQVTLRCSPKSGHDTVSWYQQALGQGPQFIFQYYEEEERQRGNFPDRFSGHQFPNYSSELNVNALLLGDSALYLCASSRDTNNSPLHFGNGTRLTVT.

The chain carries TRBV5-4 and TRBJ2-7, with TRBD2 matching over 7 bases. J gave up 5 bases and V 5 bases, and 13 bases lay outside the gene matches. CDR1 and CDR2 (germline): SGHNT, YYREEE (reference sequence). The CDR3 sequence is 15 residues long. The CDR3 sequence: CASSSGPAGKDEQYF. The CDR3 nucleotides are TGTGCCAGCAGTTCGGGGCCAGCGGGAAAGGACGAGCAGTACTTC.

The V call is TRBV7-2, the J call TRBJ1-1, with D possibly being TRBD1 (6 bases). Germline CDR1 SGHTA, CDR2 FQGNSA. CDR3 size: 15 residues. V was shortened by 0 bases and J by 4 bases, with 12 bases between the two germline ends. The CDR3 loop reads CASSLATGIVTEAFF. The CDR3 nucleotides are TGTGCCAGCAGCTTAGCGACAGGAATAGTCACTGAAGCTTTCTTT. Together with reference TRBV7-2 and TRBJ1-1, the CDR3 gives the full variable domain: GAGVSQSPSNKVTEKGKDVELRCDPISGHTALYWYRQSLGQGLEFLIYFQGNSAPDKSGLPSDRFSAERTGGSVSTLTIQRTQQEDSAVYLCASSLATGIVTEAFFGQGTRLTVV.

The chain carries TRBV12-2 and TRBJ2-7; the table's D call TRBD2 went unverified against the DNA. TRBV12-2 counts as a pseudogene. The CDR3 spans 15 residues. The CDR3 region is CASRFISGRGYEQYF. The CDR3 DNA reads TGTGCAAGTCGCTTTATAAGCGGGAGGGGCTACGAGCAGTACTTC.

CDR3 nucleotide sequence: TGTGCCAGCAGCTTGGTTGGCGGATGGGACAGGGAGTATGGCTACACCTTC. The encoded protein is CASSLVGGWDREYGYTF. The chain links TRBV5-4 to TRBJ1-2, with 9 bases lining up with TRBD1. The CDR3 contains 17 residues. Germline V gene lookup returns CDR1 SGHNT and CDR2 YYREEE (reference sequence). V dropped 0 bases and J dropped 5; count of bases not matched to a gene: 11.

The rearrangement links TRBV27 to TRBJ1-5; D gene unclear. Germline lookup yields CDR1 MNHEY and CDR2 SMNVEV (reference sequence). V lost 5 bases and J 5 bases, leaving 7 bases between the germline ends. CDR3 length: 12 residues. CDR3 region: CASSPTYQPQHF. In DNA, the CDR3 is TGTGCCAGCAGTCCCACTTATCAGCCCCAGCATTTT.

V gene TRBV7-9 combines with J gene TRBJ1-1; 7 nucleotides agree with TRBD1. This CDR3 has 15 residues. Germline CDR1 and CDR2: SEHNR and FQNEAQ (reference sequence). With V trimmed by 3 bases and J by 6 bases, 10 bases remained unmatched. The chain's CDR3 is CASSFWRGGRPEAFF. CDR3 in DNA: TGTGCCAGCAGCTTCTGGAGAGGGGGCCGCCCTGAAGCTTTCTTT.

The genes are TRBV7-9 and TRBJ2-3; perhaps D is TRBD1 or TRBD2 (5 bases each). From germline, CDR1 is SEHNR and CDR2 FQNEAQ (reference sequence). CDR3 length: 13 residues. The V gene lost 2 bases and the J gene lost 6 bases, with 9 bases spanning the gap. CDR3 DNA: TGTGCCAGCAGCTTATGGGACCGGGATACGCAGTATTTT. It translates to CASSLWDRDTQYF. The variable domain in full, completed from reference TRBV7-9 and TRBJ2-3, reads DTGVSQNPRHKITKRGQNVTFRCDPISEHNRLYWYRQTLGQGPEFLTYFQNEAQLEKSRLLSDRFSAERPKGSFSTLEIQRTEQGDSAMYLCASSLWDRDTQYFGPGTRLTVL.

The table lists this clone with a count of one. Here the CDR3 DNA reads TGTGCCAGCAGTTACGCCAGCACGAACACCGGGGAGCTGTTTTTT. This translates into CASSYASTNTGELFF. The chain combines TRBV6-5 with TRBJ2-2, with D unresolved. This CDR3 region has 15 residues. Trimming shortened V by 2 bases and J by 0 bases, and 7 bases separated the two germline ends. Germline CDR1 reads MNHEY; CDR2 reads SVGAGI.

This clone appeared once. The chain recombines TRBV6-1 with TRBJ2-2; no clear D gene. The length of the CDR3 is 14 residues. Germline values: CDR1 MNHNS, CDR2 SASEGT. Trimming removed 2 bases from V and 1 base from J, with 5 bases in between. The CDR3 spells CASSEPRNTGELFF. CDR3 nucleotide sequence: TGTGCCAGCAGTGAACCAAGGAACACCGGGGAGCTGTTTTTT.

V gene TRBV7-2 combines with J gene TRBJ2-3; tentatively, D is TRBD2 (7 bases). V lost 0 bases to trimming and J lost 4 bases, with 17 bases between them. Germline loops: CDR1 SGHTA, CDR2 FQGNSA. The length of the CDR3 is 17 residues. The CDR3 DNA sequence: TGTGCCAGCAGCTTAGCGGCTAGTGCGGGGGCCGCAGATACGCAGTATTTT. Its protein product is CASSLAASAGAADTQYF.

CDR3 sequence: CASSEIQEGDTQYF. The CDR3 nucleotides are TGTGCCAGCAGTGAAATTCAGGAGGGGGATACGCAGTATTTT. The chain links TRBV25-1 to TRBJ2-3, with D tentatively TRBD2 (6 bases). The CDR3 is 14 amino acids. Germline V gene sequence: CDR1 MGHDK, CDR2 SYGVNS. Deletions cut 2 bases from V and 6 bases from J, with 12 bases between.

This chain connects TRBV7-2 to TRBJ2-7; TRBD2 matches at 7 bases. Unmatched junction bases numbered 16, after V lost 5 bases and J lost 3 bases. The CDR3 contains 17 residues. Germline loops: CDR1 SGHTA, CDR2 FQGNSA. The CDR3 reads CASSLDSLAGPYYEQYF. The CDR3 region has the DNA TGTGCCAGCAGCCTAGACTCCTTAGCGGGCCCCTACTACGAGCAGTACTTC.

The chain recombines TRBV18 with TRBJ2-5, with 7 bases aligning to TRBD1. This CDR3 is built from 15 residues. V dropped 0 bases and J dropped 2; count of bases not matched to a gene: 3. Looked up from germline, CDR1 is KGHSH and CDR2 is LQKENI. The CDR3 loop is CASSPPRDSQETQYF. The CDR3 DNA sequence: TGTGCCAGCTCACCACCCCGGGACAGTCAAGAGACCCAGTACTTC.

V and J are TRBV9 and TRBJ2-1; D is unresolved. The CDR3 runs 16 residues. V was trimmed by 2 bases and J by 0 bases, leaving 12 bases between them. Germline CDR1 reads SGDLS; CDR2 reads YYNGEE. The CDR3 here is CASSVALESSYNEQFF. As DNA, the CDR3 is TGTGCCAGCAGCGTGGCCCTAGAGAGCTCCTACAATGAGCAGTTCTTC.